This T cell receptor beta chain was obtained from a study of metastatic and nonmetastatic thyroid tumors. Study details: Repertoires from malignant and benign thyroid patients were compared across blood and tumor or nodule tissue.

Every patient underwent thyroid surgery untreated. Authors' methods: Construction of a distant-metastasis classifier for papillary thyroid cancer relied on CDR3 differences across clinicopathological groups. Via MiXCR, TCRdb re-called the PCR reads. It is TCRdb's table, rather than the study itself, that gives the V and J calls and clone size. The sample includes 20,000 to 25,000 clones, approximately 22% of them seen just once. This clone was detected ten times or more. What it binds is not known. Study-level findings and limits: In blood and tumor, TCR beta diversity was reportedly significantly higher in malignant thyroid tumors than in benign nodules.

The CDR3 has 12 amino acids. The V and J ends lost 1 base and 8 bases respectively, with 8 bases between them. Germline loops: CDR1 SGHTA, CDR2 FQGNSA. The chain employs TRBV7-2 and TRBJ1-2; no clear D. Material: adjacent normal tissue. The clonotype comes from a female donor with papillary thyroid cancer or a benign thyroid nodule (not recorded which). Some clones in this sample may be carry-over from other donors' samples. CDR3 DNA: TGTGCCAGCAGCTTAGTGGCGGGCGGCTACACCTTC. Its translation: CASSLVAGGYTF.